Listed below are T cell receptor beta chains from one sample, sequenced in a study of blood T cell repertoires in COVID-19. The protocol was immunoSEQ multiplex PCR, while the TCRdb copy is restricted to in-frame clones and leaves out a portion. The profile shows about 160,000 clones, about four fifths of them singletons. The sample was peripheral blood. The receptor source for this set is a woman of 80 years or more with acute or convalescent COVID-19. The CDR3 runs from the conserved cysteine through the conserved F or W. A D gene is named only where the DNA matches it firmly. The size entry is marked missing in some rows and otherwise reads once, few, many or a size class.

TRBV5-1	TRBD1	TRBJ1-4	.	TGCGCCAGCAGCTTGGACAGGGGGGCCAATGAAAAACTGTTTTTT	CASSLDRGANEKLFF
TRBV7-9	TRBD2	TRBJ2-7	.	TGTGCCAGCAGCCCGAACAGCGGGATTAGCTACGAGCAGTACTTC	CASSPNSGISYEQYF
TRBV5-5	TRBD1	TRBJ2-5	.	TGTGCCAGCAGGCCGGGACAGGGGACCCGGGAGACCCAGTACTTC	CASRPGQGTRETQYF
TRBV5-5	.	TRBJ1-2	.	TGTGCCAGCAGCTTTAGGACAGATTCTAACTATGGCTACACCTTC	CASSFRTDSNYGYTF
TRBV7-3	.	TRBJ2-1	once	TGTGCCAGCAGCTTATCAGGATACAATGAGCAGTTCTTC	CASSLSGYNEQFF
TRBV7-8	.	TRBJ2-5	.	TGTGCCAGCAGGCCGACTAGATATGAGACCCAGTACTTC	CASRPTRYETQYF
TRBV7-8	.	TRBJ2-5	.	TGTGCCAGCAGCCGTAGCGGCCAAGAGACCCAGTACTTC	CASSRSGQETQYF
TRBV2	.	TRBJ2-7	.	TGTGCCAGCAGTGGAACAGGCTACGAGCAGTACTTC	CASSGTGYEQYF
TRBV19	.	TRBJ2-1	.	TGTGCCAGTAGTATCCTCCCTAATGAGCAGTTCTTC	CASSILPNEQFF
TRBV18	.	TRBJ2-6	.	TGTGCCAGCTCACCAGGGGCGGCCGGGGCCAACGTCCTGACTTTC	CASSPGAAGANVLTF
TRBV7-9	TRBD2	TRBJ2-1	few	TGTGCCAGCAGCTTAGAACGTCTAGCGGGGTTTCGTGAGCAGTTCTTC	CASSLERLAGFREQFF
TRBV5-4	.	TRBJ2-1	.	TGTGCCAGCAGCCCTCTGGGGAGTAGCTCCTACAATGAGCAGTTCTTC	CASSPLGSSSYNEQFF
TRBV19	.	TRBJ1-5	once	TGTGCCAGTAGTATTAGCCATCCCAATCAGCCCCAGCATTTT	CASSISHPNQPQHF
TRBV30	TRBD2	TRBJ2-3	.	TGTGCCTTACTAGCGGGAGGCTATACGCAGTATTTT	CALLAGGYTQYF
TRBV30	.	TRBJ1-4	.	TGTGCCTGGAGCGTGGGGAGCACTAATGAAAAACTGTTTTTT	CAWSVGSTNEKLFF
TRBV3-1/TRBV3-2	.	TRBJ1-5	few	TGTGCCAGCAGCCAAGATCCTTTCGGCAATCAGCCCCAGCATTTT	CASSQDPFGNQPQHF
TRBV28	.	TRBJ2-1	.	TGTGCCAGCAGTTCCTACCTCCAGCAGTTCTTC	CASSSYLQQFF
TRBV7-9	TRBD1	TRBJ1-1	.	TGTGCCAGCAGTTTACAGGGGGCAGGAACTGAAGCTTTCTTT	CASSLQGAGTEAFF
TRBV12-3/TRBV12-4	.	TRBJ2-7	.	TGTGCCAGCCTACAGGACGGCTCCTACGAGCAGTACTTC	CASLQDGSYEQYF
TRBV4-1	.	TRBJ1-5	.	TGCGCCAGCAGCGCGTACTTCGGCAATCAGCCCCAGCATTTT	CASSAYFGNQPQHF